The clone carrying this TCR beta chain was seen many times. The size of this beta chain means little, since it is a stray read in a library made for alpha chains. This record belongs to a study of spatial heterogeneity in lung cancer. Study details: Detection of beta-chain sequences consistently exceeded that of alpha-chain sequences. Averaged across combinations, each unique TCR and UMI pairing appeared more than ten times in raw reads, which were uncorrected.

On each TCR cDNA molecule, a unique molecular identifier was present. MiXCR, run by TCRdb on the 5' RACE reads, gives a single entry per CDR3 protein. The table lists 6,000 or so distinct CDR3 sequences, around 12% of them singletons. V shed 6 bases and J 4 bases; nucleotides not matched to a gene: 7. This CDR3 has 14 residues. The germline CDR1 and CDR2 sequences are DFQATT and SNEGSKA (reference sequence). The time point was: sample taken at primary tumor resection. The sequenced material consisted of unsorted whole RNA from tumor, nontumor lung or frozen PBMC. The source material was lung tissue, sampled at surgery. The chain couples TRBV20-1 to TRBJ1-5; TRBD1 matches at 9 bases. This TCR came from a human donor with early-stage non-small cell lung cancer. Here the CDR3 reads CSAAGTGINQPQHF. The CDR3 DNA reads TGCAGTGCCGCCGGGACAGGGATTAATCAGCCCCAGCATTTT.